Listed here are 8 T cell receptor beta chains from one sample, sequenced in a study of blood T cell repertoires in COVID-19. The protocol was immunoSEQ multiplex PCR, while the TCRdb copy is restricted to in-frame clones and leaves out a portion. Of 200,000 to 300,000 clones listed, around 83% are singletons. Sequenced material: peripheral blood. These receptor sequences come from a man in his forties who had recovered from COVID-19.

The chain is built from TRBV7-8 and TRBJ2-6, with 7 positions matching TRBD1. This CDR3 contains 13 residues. With 3 bases clipped from V and 9 bases from J, the junction kept 2 bases outside the gene matches. CDR1 and CDR2 from the germline V gene are SGHVS and FQNEAQ. CDR3 in amino acids: CASSFGQVNVLTF. The CDR3 nucleotides read TGTGCCAGCAGCTTCGGACAGGTCAACGTCCTGACTTTC.

The genes are TRBV5-1 and TRBJ2-7; TRBD2 is a possible D gene (5 bases). There are 14 residues in the CDR3. The germline V gene encodes CDR1 SGHRS and CDR2 YFSETQ. V was shortened by 4 bases and J by 6 bases, with 17 bases between the two germline ends. The CDR3 DNA reads TGCGCCAGCAGCCCTGTCGGGGTCCGGGGCGAGCAGTACTTC. Amino acids: CASSPVGVRGEQYF.

V gene TRBV16 combines with J gene TRBJ2-5; D may be TRBD2 (5 bases). Trimming took 4 bases from V and 5 from J, leaving 8 bases between them. The CDR3 sequence is 12 residues long. Looked up from germline, CDR1 is KGHSY and CDR2 is FQNENV. CDR3 residues: CASSPSGETQYF. The DNA of the CDR3 is TGTGCCAGCAGCCCTTCGGGGGAGACCCAGTACTTC. The full variable domain, completed using reference TRBV16 and TRBJ2-5, is GEEVAQTPKHLVRGEGQKAKLYCAPIKGHSYVFWYQQVLKNEFKFLISFQNENVFDETGMPKERFSAKCLPNSPCSLEIQATKLEDSAVYFCASSPSGETQYFGPGTRLLVL.

The rearrangement links TRBV24-1 to TRBJ1-1, with 10 bases fitting TRBD1. CDR3 length: 19 residues. J gave up 0 bases and V 1 base, and 10 bases lay outside the gene matches. CDR1 and CDR2 from the germline V gene are KGHDR and SFDVKD. This CDR3 is CATSDFDRDRGDMNTEAFF. The CDR3 DNA reads as TGTGCCACCAGTGATTTCGACCGGGACAGGGGCGACATGAACACTGAAGCTTTCTTT.

The rearrangement uses TRBV4-1 and TRBJ1-2; D gene ambiguous. CDR1 and CDR2 (germline): MGHRA, YSYEKL. CDR3 length: 15 residues. Trimming shortened V by 0 bases and J by 5 bases, and 13 bases separated the two germline ends. CDR3 loop: CASSQEQQTSYGYTF. The CDR3 coding sequence is TGCGCCAGCAGCCAAGAACAACAGACGAGTTATGGCTACACCTTC.

This clone was counted a single time. This chain joins TRBV3-1 (or the pseudogene TRBV3-2) and TRBJ2-6; unclear D gene. V lost 0 bases and J 0 bases, leaving 12 bases between the germline ends. The CDR3 is 18 amino acids. Germline lookup yields CDR1 LGHDT and CDR2 YNNKEL (reference sequence). CDR3 sequence reads: CASSQDLGESSGANVLTF. The DNA of the CDR3 is TGTGCCAGCAGCCAAGATCTTGGAGAGAGCTCTGGGGCCAACGTCCTGACTTTC.

V usage is TRBV30 and J usage is TRBJ2-1; D not resolved. The CDR3 runs to 10 residues. Germline V gene sequence: CDR1 GTSNPN, CDR2 SVGIG (reference sequence). With 5 bases removed from V and 7 bases from J, the gap between germline ends came to 6 bases. This CDR3 is CAWGGNEQFF. Written as DNA, the CDR3 is TGTGCCTGGGGCGGTAATGAGCAGTTCTTC. Complete variable domain (other parts from reference TRBV30 and TRBJ2-1): SQTIHQWPATLVQPVGSPLSLECTVEGTSNPNLYWYRQAAGRGLQLLFYSVGIGQISSEVPQNLSASRPQDRQFILSSKKLLLSDSGFYLCAWGGNEQFFGPGTRLTVL.

This rearrangement joins TRBV6-6 to TRBJ1-4; D uncertain. The germline gives CDR1 MNHNY, CDR2 SVGAGI (reference sequence). This CDR3 comprises 12 residues. V lost 10 bases to trimming and J lost 3 bases, with 9 bases between them. Here the CDR3 DNA reads TGTGCCACTACCCAGGCTAATGAAAAACTGTTTTTT. Translating gives CATTQANEKLFF.